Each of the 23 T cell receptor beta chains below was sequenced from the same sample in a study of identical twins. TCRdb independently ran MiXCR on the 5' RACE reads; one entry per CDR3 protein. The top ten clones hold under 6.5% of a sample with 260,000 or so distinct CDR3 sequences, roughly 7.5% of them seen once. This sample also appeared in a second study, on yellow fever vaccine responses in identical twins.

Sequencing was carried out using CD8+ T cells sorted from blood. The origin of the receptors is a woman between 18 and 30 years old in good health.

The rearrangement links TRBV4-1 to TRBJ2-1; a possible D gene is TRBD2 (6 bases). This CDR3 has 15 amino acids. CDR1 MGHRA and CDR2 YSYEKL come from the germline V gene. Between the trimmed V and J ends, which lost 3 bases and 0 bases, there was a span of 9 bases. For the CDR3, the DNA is TGCGCCAGCAGCCATACCGGGAGCTCCTACAATGAGCAGTTCTTC. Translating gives CASSHTGSSYNEQFF.

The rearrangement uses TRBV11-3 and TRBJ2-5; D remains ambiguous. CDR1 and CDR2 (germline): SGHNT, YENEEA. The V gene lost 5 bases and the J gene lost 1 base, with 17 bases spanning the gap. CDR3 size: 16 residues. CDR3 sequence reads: CASSPPSRQPQETQYF. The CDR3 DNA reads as TGTGCCAGCAGCCCACCCTCGCGGCAGCCCCAAGAGACCCAGTACTTC.

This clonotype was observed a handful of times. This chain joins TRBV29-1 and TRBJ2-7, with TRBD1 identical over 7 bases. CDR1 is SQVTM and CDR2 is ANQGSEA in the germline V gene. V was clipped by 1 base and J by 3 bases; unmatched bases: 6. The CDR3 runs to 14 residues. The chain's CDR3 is CSVEGGQGDYEQYF. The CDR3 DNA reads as TGCAGCGTTGAAGGGGGGCAGGGGGACTACGAGCAGTACTTC.

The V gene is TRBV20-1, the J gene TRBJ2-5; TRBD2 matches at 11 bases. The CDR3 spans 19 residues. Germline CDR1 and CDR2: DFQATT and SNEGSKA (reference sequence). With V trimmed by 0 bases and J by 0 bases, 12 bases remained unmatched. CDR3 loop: CSARDLLAGGPSYQETQYF. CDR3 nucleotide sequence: TGCAGTGCTAGAGATCTCCTAGCGGGAGGTCCGTCTTACCAAGAGACCCAGTACTTC.

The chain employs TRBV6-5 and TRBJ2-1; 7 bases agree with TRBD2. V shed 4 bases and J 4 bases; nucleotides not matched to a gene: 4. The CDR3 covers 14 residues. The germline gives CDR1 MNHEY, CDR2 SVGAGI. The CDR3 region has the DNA TGTGCCAGCAGTTCTGGGGGGGTTTACAATGAGCAGTTCTTC. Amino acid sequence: CASSSGGVYNEQFF.

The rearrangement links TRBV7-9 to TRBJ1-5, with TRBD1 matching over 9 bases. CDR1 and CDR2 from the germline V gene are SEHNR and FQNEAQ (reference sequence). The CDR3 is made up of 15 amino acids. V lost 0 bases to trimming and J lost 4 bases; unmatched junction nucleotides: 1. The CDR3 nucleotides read TGTGCCAGCAGCTTAGCGGGGACAGGGAATCAGCCCCAGCATTTT. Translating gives CASSLAGTGNQPQHF.

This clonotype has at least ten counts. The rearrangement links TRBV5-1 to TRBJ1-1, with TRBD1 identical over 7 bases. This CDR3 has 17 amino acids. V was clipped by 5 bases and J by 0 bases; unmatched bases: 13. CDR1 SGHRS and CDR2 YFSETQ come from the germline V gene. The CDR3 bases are TGCGCCAGCAGGGCAAGTGGAGGACAGGCTATGAACACTGAAGCTTTCTTT. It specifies CASRASGGQAMNTEAFF.

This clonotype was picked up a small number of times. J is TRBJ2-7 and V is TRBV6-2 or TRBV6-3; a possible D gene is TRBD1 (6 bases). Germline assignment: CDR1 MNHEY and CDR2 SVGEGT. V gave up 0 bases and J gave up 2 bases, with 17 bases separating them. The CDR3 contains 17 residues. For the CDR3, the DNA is TGTGCCAGCAGTTACTCCCGACAGGATCCACAAACCTACGAGCAGTACTTC. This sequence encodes CASSYSRQDPQTYEQYF.

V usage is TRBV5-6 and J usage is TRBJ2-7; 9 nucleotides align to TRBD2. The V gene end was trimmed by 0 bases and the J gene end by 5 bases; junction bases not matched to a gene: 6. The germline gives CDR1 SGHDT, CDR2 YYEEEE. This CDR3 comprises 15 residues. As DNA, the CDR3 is TGTGCCAGCAGCTTGGGGATAGCGGGAGTTGACGAGCAGTACTTC. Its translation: CASSLGIAGVDEQYF.

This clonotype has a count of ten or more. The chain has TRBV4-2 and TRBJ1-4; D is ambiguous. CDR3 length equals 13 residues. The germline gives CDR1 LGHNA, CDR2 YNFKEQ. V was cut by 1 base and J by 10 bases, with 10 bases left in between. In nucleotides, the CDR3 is TGTGCCAGCAGCCAAGTCCGCCAAGGAAAACTGTTTTTT. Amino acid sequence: CASSQVRQGKLFF.

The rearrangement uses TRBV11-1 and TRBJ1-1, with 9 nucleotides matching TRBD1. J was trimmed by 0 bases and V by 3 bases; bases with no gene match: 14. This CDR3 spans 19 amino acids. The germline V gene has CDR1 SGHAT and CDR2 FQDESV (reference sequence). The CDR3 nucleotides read TGTGCCAGCAGCTTGTCCCGGGACAGGGCGGACCAGATGAACACTGAAGCTTTCTTT. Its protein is CASSLSRDRADQMNTEAFF. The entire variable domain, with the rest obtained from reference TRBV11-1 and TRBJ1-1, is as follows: EAEVAQSPRYKITEKSQAVAFWCDPISGHATLYWYRQILGQGPELLVQFQDESVVDDSQLPKDRFSAERLKGVDSTLKIQPAELGDSAMYLCASSLSRDRADQMNTEAFFGQGTRLTVV.

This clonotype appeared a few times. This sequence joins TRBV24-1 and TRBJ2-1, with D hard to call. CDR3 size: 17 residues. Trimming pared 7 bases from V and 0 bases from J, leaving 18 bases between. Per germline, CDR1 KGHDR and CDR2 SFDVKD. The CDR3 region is CATSRVARTSSYNEQFF. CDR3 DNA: TGTGCCACCAGCCGCGTGGCCAGGACGAGCTCCTACAATGAGCAGTTCTTC.

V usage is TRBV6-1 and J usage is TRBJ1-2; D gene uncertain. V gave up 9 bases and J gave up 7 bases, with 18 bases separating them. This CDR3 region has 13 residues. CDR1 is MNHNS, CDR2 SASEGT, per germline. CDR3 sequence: CASSEIGLSGYTF. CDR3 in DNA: TGTGCCAGTTCCGAGATAGGGCTAAGTGGCTACACCTTC.

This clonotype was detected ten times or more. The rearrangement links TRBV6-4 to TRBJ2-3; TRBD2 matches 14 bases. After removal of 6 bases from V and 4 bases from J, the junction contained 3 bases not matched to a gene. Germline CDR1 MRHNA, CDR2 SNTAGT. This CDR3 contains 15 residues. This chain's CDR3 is CASSRLAGGADTQYF. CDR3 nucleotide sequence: TGTGCCAGCAGCCGACTAGCGGGGGGGGCAGATACGCAGTATTTT.

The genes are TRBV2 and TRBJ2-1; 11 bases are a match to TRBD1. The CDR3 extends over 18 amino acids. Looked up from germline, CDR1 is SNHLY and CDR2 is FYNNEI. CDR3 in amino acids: CATPGTGGNSNSYNEQFF. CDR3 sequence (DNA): TGTGCTACCCCGGGGACAGGGGGAAATTCGAATTCCTACAATGAGCAGTTCTTC.

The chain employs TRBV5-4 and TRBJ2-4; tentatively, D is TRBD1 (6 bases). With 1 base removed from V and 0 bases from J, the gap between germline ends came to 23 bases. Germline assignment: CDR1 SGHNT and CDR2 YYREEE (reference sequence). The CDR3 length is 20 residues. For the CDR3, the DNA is TGTGCCAGCAGCTTGTGGGGGCCAGGGTCTCTTCAATTAGCCAAAAACATTCAGTACTTC. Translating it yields CASSLWGPGSLQLAKNIQYF. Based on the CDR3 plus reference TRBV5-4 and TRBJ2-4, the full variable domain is ETGVTQSPTHLIKTRGQQVTLRCSSQSGHNTVSWYQQALGQGPQFIFQYYREEENGRGNFPPRFSGLQFPNYSSELNVNALELDDSALYLCASSLWGPGSLQLAKNIQYFGAGTRLSVL.

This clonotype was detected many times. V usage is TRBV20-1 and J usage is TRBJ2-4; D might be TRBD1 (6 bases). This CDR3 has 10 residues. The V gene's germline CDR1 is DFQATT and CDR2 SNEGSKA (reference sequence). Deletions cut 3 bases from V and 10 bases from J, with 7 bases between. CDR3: CSARQGIQYF. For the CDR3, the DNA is TGCAGTGCTAGGCAGGGGATTCAGTACTTC.

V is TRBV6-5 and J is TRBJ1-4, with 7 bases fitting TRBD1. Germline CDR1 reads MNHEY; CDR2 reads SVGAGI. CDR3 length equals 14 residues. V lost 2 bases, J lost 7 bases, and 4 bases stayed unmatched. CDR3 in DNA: TGTGCCAGCAGTTACGGGACAGAAGGTGAAAAACTGTTTTTT. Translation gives CASSYGTEGEKLFF.

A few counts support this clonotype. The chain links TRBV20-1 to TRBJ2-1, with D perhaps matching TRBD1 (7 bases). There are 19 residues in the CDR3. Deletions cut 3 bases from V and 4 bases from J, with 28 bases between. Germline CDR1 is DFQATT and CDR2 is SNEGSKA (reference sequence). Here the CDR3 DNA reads TGCAGTGCTAGGGACACCGGGACAGCAGGTTGGGGGGCTTACAATGAGCAGTTCTTC. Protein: CSARDTGTAGWGAYNEQFF.

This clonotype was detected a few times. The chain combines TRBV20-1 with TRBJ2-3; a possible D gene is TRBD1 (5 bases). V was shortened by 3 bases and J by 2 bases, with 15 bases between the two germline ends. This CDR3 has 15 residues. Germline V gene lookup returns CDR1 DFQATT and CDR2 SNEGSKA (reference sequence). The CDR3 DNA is TGCAGTGCTAGCGCGCTAGACAGCAACACAGATACGCAGTATTTT. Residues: CSASALDSNTDTQYF.

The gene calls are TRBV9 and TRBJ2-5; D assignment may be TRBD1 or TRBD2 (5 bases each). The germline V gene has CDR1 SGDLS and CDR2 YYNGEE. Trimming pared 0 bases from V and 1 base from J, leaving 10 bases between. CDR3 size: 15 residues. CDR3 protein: CASSVGGAFQETQYF. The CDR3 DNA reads TGTGCCAGCAGCGTAGGAGGGGCGTTCCAAGAGACCCAGTACTTC.

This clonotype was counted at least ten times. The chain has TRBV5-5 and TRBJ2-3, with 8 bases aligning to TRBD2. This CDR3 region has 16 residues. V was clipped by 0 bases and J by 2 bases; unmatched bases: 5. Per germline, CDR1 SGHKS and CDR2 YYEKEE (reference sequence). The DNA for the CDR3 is TGTGCCAGCAGCTTGGTGGCTAGCGGGTCCACAGATACGCAGTATTTT. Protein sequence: CASSLVASGSTDTQYF.

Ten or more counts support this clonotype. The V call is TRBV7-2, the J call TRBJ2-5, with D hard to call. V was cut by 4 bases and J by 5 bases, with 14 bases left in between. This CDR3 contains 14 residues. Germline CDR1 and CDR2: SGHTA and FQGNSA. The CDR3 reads CASSYLGGVETQYF. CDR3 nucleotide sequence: TGTGCCAGCAGCTACCTCGGTGGGGTGGAGACCCAGTACTTC. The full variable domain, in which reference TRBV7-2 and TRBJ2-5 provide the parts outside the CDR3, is GAGVSQSPSNKVTEKGKDVELRCDPISGHTALYWYRQSLGQGLEFLIYFQGNSAPDKSGLPSDRFSAERTGGSVSTLTIQRTQQEDSAVYLCASSYLGGVETQYFGPGTRLLVL.